Listed below are T cell receptor beta chains from one sample, sequenced in a study of blood T cell repertoires in COVID-19. Sequencing used immunoSEQ multiplex PCR; TCRdb keeps in-frame clones, though not all of them. The data show 270,000 or so clones, 83% seen once. The source material was peripheral blood. Every receptor here comes from a woman between 50 and 59 years old who had recovered from COVID-19. Each CDR3 is given with its conserved first and last residue. The order of the fields is J gene, V gene, clone size, D gene, CDR3 protein, CDR3 DNA. D genes are given only for firm matches. Expanded clones get a size class; other rows say once, few or many, or leave the size out.

>TRBJ1-2|TRBV7-2|NA|NA
CASSLQQGRIDNNYGYTF
TGTGCCAGCAGCTTACAGCAGGGCCGTATAGATAATAACTATGGCTACACCTTC
>TRBJ1-5|TRBV6-2/TRBV6-3|NA|TRBD1
CASSYGWDREGNQPQHF
TGTGCCAGCAGTTACGGGTGGGACAGGGAGGGCAATCAGCCCCAGCATTTT
>TRBJ1-2|TRBV11-2|NA|TRBD1
CASSLTQQGDGYTF
TGTGCCAGCAGCTTAACACAACAGGGGGATGGCTACACCTTC
>TRBJ2-5|TRBV30|NA|TRBD2
CACGGSVETQYF
TGTGCCTGTGGCGGGAGCGTAGAGACCCAGTACTTC
>TRBJ2-1|TRBV23-1|NA|NA
CASSPGHGPYNEQFF
TGCGCCAGCAGTCCGGGACACGGACCCTACAATGAGCAGTTCTTC
>TRBJ2-1|TRBV19|few|NA
CASTSRSFSYNEQFF
TGTGCCAGTACGAGTAGATCCTTCTCCTACAATGAGCAGTTCTTC
>TRBJ2-7|TRBV27|NA|TRBD2
CASKPGLAGGRTYEQYF
TGTGCCAGCAAACCGGGACTAGCGGGGGGACGGACCTACGAGCAGTACTTC
>TRBJ2-2|TRBV11-3|NA|NA
CASSFGGELFF
TGTGCCAGCAGCTTCGGGGGGGAGCTGTTTTTT
>TRBJ2-3|TRBV18|NA|NA
CASSPLEGDTQYF
TGTGCCAGCTCACCTCTAGAGGGAGATACGCAGTATTTT
>TRBJ2-7|TRBV5-4|NA|NA
CASSLRQGNEQYF
TGTGCCAGCAGCTTGAGGCAGGGAAACGAGCAGTACTTC
>TRBJ2-4|TRBV6-2/TRBV6-3|NA|TRBD1
CASSVDRGGENIQYF
TGTGCCAGCAGCGTGGACAGGGGGGGAGAAAACATTCAGTACTTC
>TRBJ2-2|TRBV29-1|NA|NA
CSVQKTGIGELFF
TGCAGCGTGCAAAAAACGGGTATCGGGGAGCTGTTTTTT
>TRBJ2-3|TRBV9|NA|TRBD1
CASSPRTGGTDTQYF
TGTGCCAGCAGCCCACGTACAGGGGGCACAGATACGCAGTATTTT
>TRBJ1-6|TRBV19|few|TRBD1
CASRRGTDNSPLHF
TGTGCCAGTAGGAGAGGGACAGACAATTCACCCCTCCACTTT
>TRBJ2-3|TRBV5-6|NA|TRBD2
CASSPISGRAVGTDTQYF
TGTGCCAGCAGCCCCATTAGCGGGAGGGCCGTCGGCACAGATACGCAGTATTTT
>TRBJ1-3|TRBV28|NA|NA
CASSPPPGSSGNTIYF
TGTGCCAGCAGTCCCCCCCCGGGTTCCTCTGGAAACACCATATATTTT
>TRBJ2-3|TRBV7-9|once|NA
CASSLTYLAVTDTQYF
TGTGCCAGCAGCTTGACGTATCTAGCAGTCACAGATACGCAGTATTTT
>TRBJ1-2|TRBV10-3|NA|NA
CAIGETDNYGYTF
TGTGCCATCGGCGAAACAGATAACTATGGCTACACCTTC
>TRBJ1-4|TRBV27|few|NA
CASSSSRGTNEKLFF
TGTGCCAGCAGCTCCTCAAGGGGAACTAATGAAAAACTGTTTTTT
>TRBJ1-2|TRBV4-3|NA|TRBD1
CASSQKVRDSHYGYTF
TGCGCCAGCAGCCAAAAAGTCCGGGACAGCCACTATGGCTACACCTTC
>TRBJ2-7|TRBV28|NA|TRBD2
CASSSPASGYAYEQYF
TGTGCCAGCAGTTCCCCCGCTAGCGGGTATGCCTACGAGCAGTACTTC
>TRBJ2-4|TRBV18|NA|TRBD2
CASSPPNSGGAGVAKNIQYF
TGTGCCAGCTCACCACCGAATAGCGGGGGGGCCGGAGTAGCCAAAAACATTCAGTACTTC
>TRBJ1-5|TRBV19|NA|TRBD1
CASSRGQGGRQPQHF
TGTGCCAGTAGTAGGGGACAGGGAGGGAGGCAGCCCCAGCATTTT
>TRBJ1-6|TRBV30|NA|TRBD1
CAWSGGGAMNSPLHF
TGTGCCTGGAGTGGAGGGGGCGCGATGAATTCACCCCTCCACTTT
>TRBJ2-2|TRBV5-4|NA|TRBD1
CASSSGQPSTGELFF
TGTGCCAGCAGCTCGGGACAGCCGAGCACCGGGGAGCTGTTTTTT
>TRBJ2-2|TRBV9|once|TRBD2
CASSVVLGTSAGELFF
TGTGCCAGCAGCGTAGTTCTCGGGACTAGCGCCGGGGAGCTGTTTTTT
>TRBJ1-1|TRBV7-9|NA|TRBD1
CASSSRTGAEAFF
TGTGCCAGCAGCTCGAGGACAGGGGCCGAAGCTTTCTTT
>TRBJ1-2|TRBV6-2/TRBV6-3|NA|TRBD1
CASSRPGQGYGYTF
TGTGCCAGCAGCCGGCCGGGACAGGGGTATGGCTACACCTTC
>TRBJ1-1|TRBV12-3/TRBV12-4|NA|NA
CASRIAAGTEAFF
TGTGCCAGCAGGATCGCGGCTGGGACTGAAGCTTTCTTT
>TRBJ2-3|TRBV24-1|NA|NA
CATSDIQSVADTQYF
TGTGCCACCAGTGATATACAGTCCGTGGCGGATACGCAGTATTTT
>TRBJ1-5|TRBV6-5|NA|TRBD1
CASRPTGVNQPQHF
TGTGCCAGCAGACCGACAGGGGTCAATCAGCCCCAGCATTTT
>TRBJ2-2|TRBV4-3|NA|NA
CASSQPQGTGELFF
TGCGCCAGCAGCCAACCACAGGGCACCGGGGAGCTGTTTTTT
>TRBJ2-5|TRBV19|NA|TRBD2
CASSGTSGSTRETQYF
TGTGCCAGTTCCGGGACTAGCGGGAGCACCAGGGAGACCCAGTACTTC
>TRBJ2-3|TRBV27|NA|NA
CARPFQTGLSDTQYF
TGTGCCAGACCTTTTCAGACAGGCTTGTCAGATACGCAGTATTTT
>TRBJ2-5|TRBV7-7|NA|NA
CASSLSRGFRETQYF
TGTGCCAGCAGCTTAAGCCGCGGTTTCCGAGAGACCCAGTACTTC
>TRBJ1-4|TRBV30|NA|NA
CAWSVQVTNEKLFF
TGTGCCTGGAGTGTACAAGTGACTAATGAAAAACTGTTTTTT
>TRBJ1-2|TRBV6-5|NA|NA
CASSFGHTNYGYTF
TGTGCCAGCAGTTTTGGACATACGAACTATGGCTACACCTTC
>TRBJ1-6|TRBV5-4|NA|NA
CASSLAWQNNSPLHF
TGTGCCAGCAGCTTGGCGTGGCAAAATAATTCACCCCTCCACTTT
>TRBJ2-7|TRBV4-2|NA|TRBD1
CASSDRTGGSNEQYF
TGTGCCAGCAGCGACCGGACAGGGGGTAGCAACGAGCAGTACTTC
>TRBJ2-2|TRBV7-9|NA|NA
CASSSRQSTGELFF
TGTGCCAGCAGCTCCAGACAGTCCACCGGGGAGCTGTTTTTT
>TRBJ2-7|TRBV23-1|NA|NA
CASNSVSYEQYF
TGCGCCAGCAATAGCGTCTCCTACGAGCAGTACTTC
>TRBJ2-7|TRBV5-4|NA|NA
CASSFAGDSYEQYF
TGTGCCAGCAGCTTTGCAGGGGACTCCTACGAGCAGTACTTC
>TRBJ2-1|TRBV7-3|NA|TRBD1
CASTLTGDTAYNEQFF
TGTGCCAGCACCTTAACAGGGGATACGGCCTACAATGAGCAGTTCTTC
>TRBJ2-3|TRBV5-4|NA|NA
CASSLVGTPTDTQYF
TGTGCCAGCAGCTTGGTGGGGACACCGACAGATACGCAGTATTTT
>TRBJ1-1|TRBV19|NA|NA
CASTTFGLNTEAFF
TGTGCCAGTACCACTTTCGGACTAAACACTGAAGCTTTCTTT
>TRBJ1-1|TRBV19|few|NA
CASSGRSGAFF
TGTGCCAGTAGTGGAAGGAGTGGGGCTTTCTTT
>TRBJ2-7|TRBV5-4|NA|NA
CASSGTYEQYF
TGTGCCAGCAGCGGCACCTACGAGCAGTACTTC
>TRBJ2-7|TRBV28|NA|TRBD1
CASSPTGTGSSYEQYF
TGTGCCAGCAGCCCAACCGGGACAGGGAGCTCCTACGAGCAGTACTTC
>TRBJ2-2|TRBV19|few|TRBD1
CASSPTWTGVATGELFF
TGTGCCAGTAGTCCTACCTGGACAGGGGTGGCAACCGGGGAGCTGTTTTTT
>TRBJ1-6|TRBV5-8|NA|NA
CASSLERNSPLHF
TGTGCCAGCAGCTTGGAACGGAATTCACCCCTCCACTTT
>TRBJ1-2|TRBV7-8|NA|NA
CASSLAGHGGGYTF
TGTGCCAGCAGCTTAGCGGGACACGGTGGAGGCTACACCTTC
>TRBJ1-5|TRBV10-3|NA|NA
CAISDGNGNQPQHF
TGTGCCATCAGTGACGGGAACGGCAATCAGCCCCAGCATTTT
>TRBJ1-6|TRBV9|NA|NA
CASSVGEGGGDSPLHF
TGTGCCAGCAGCGTAGGGGAGGGTGGGGGAGATTCACCCCTCCACTTT
>TRBJ2-1|TRBV29-1|NA|NA
CSVGRAGSWDNEQFF
TGCAGCGTTGGAAGGGCGGGAAGCTGGGACAATGAGCAGTTCTTC
>TRBJ2-5|TRBV6-2/TRBV6-3|NA|NA
CASSSPPAGPHQETQYF
TGTGCCAGCAGTTCCCCCCCGGCAGGTCCCCACCAAGAGACCCAGTACTTC
>TRBJ1-5|TRBV28|once|NA
CASSRGNSNQPQHF
TGTGCCAGCAGCCGGGGGAATAGCAATCAGCCCCAGCATTTT
>TRBJ2-2|TRBV6-5|once|NA
CASRIRDLNTGELFF
TGTGCCAGCAGGATTCGGGACTTGAACACCGGGGAGCTGTTTTTT
>TRBJ1-2|TRBV7-3|NA|TRBD1
CASSQEGAGGYTF
TGTGCCAGCAGCCAAGAGGGGGCGGGTGGCTACACCTTC
>TRBJ1-6|TRBV9|NA|NA
CASSVDAGENSPLHF
TGTGCCAGCAGCGTAGATGCAGGCGAGAATTCACCCCTCCACTTT
>TRBJ2-1|TRBV7-3|NA|TRBD2
CASSLTLTSDSYNEQFF
TGTGCCAGCAGCTTAACGTTGACTAGCGACTCCTACAATGAGCAGTTCTTC